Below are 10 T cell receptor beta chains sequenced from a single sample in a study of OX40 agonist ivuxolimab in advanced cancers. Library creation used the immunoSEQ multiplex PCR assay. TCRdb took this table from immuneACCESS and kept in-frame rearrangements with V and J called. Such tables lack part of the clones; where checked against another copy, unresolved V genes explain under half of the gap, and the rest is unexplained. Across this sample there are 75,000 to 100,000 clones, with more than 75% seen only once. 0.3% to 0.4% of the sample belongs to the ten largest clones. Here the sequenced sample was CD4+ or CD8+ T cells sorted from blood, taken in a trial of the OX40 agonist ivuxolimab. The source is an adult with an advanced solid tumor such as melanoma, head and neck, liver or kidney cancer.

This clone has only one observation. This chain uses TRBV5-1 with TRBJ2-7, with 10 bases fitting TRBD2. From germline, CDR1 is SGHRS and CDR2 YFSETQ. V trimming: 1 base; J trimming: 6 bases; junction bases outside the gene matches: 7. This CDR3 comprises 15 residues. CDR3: CASSLSLAGAREQYF. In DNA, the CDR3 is TGCGCCAGCAGCTTGTCGCTAGCGGGAGCTCGCGAGCAGTACTTC.

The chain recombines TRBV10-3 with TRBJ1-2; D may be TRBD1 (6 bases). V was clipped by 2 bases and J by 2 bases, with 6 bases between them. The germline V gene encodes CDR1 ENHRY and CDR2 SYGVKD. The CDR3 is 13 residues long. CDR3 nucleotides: TGTGCCATCAGTGAGAGGGGGAACTATGGCTACACCTTC. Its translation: CAISERGNYGYTF.

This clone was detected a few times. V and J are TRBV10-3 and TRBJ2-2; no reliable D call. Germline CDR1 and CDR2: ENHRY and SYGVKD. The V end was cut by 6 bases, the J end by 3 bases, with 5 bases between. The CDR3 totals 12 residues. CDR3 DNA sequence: TGTGCCATCAGGGGTGACACCGGGGAGCTGTTTTTT. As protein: CAIRGDTGELFF.

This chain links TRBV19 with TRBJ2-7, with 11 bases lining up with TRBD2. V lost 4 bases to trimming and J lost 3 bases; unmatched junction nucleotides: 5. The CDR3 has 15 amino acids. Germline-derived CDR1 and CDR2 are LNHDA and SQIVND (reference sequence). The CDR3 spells CASSTPGTSGYEQYF. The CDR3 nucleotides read TGTGCCAGTAGTACACCCGGGACTAGCGGCTACGAGCAGTACTTC.

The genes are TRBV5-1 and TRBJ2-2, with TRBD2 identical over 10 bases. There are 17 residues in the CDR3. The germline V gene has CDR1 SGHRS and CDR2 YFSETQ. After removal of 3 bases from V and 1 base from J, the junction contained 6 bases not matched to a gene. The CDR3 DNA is TGCGCCAGCAGCTCACTAGCGGGATACAAGAACACCGGGGAGCTGTTTTTT. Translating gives CASSSLAGYKNTGELFF.

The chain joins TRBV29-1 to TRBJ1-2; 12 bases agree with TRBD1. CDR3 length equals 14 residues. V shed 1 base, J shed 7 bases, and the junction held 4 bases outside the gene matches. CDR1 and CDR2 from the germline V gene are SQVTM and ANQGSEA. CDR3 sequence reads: CSVEAGQGARGYTF. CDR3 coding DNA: TGCAGCGTTGAAGCGGGACAGGGGGCGCGTGGCTACACCTTC.

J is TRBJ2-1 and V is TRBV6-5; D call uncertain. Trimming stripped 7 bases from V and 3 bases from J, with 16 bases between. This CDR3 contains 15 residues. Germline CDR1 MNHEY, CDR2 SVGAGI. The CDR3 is CASTLRFTGYNEQFF. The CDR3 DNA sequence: TGTGCCAGCACCCTAAGGTTCACCGGCTACAATGAGCAGTTCTTC.

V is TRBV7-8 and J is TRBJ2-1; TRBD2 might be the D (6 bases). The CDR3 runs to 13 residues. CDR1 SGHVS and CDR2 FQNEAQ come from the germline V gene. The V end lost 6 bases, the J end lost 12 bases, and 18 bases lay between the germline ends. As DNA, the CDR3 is TGTGCCAGCAGAAAAATTGGCGGGGCGTGGCAGTTCTTC. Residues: CASRKIGGAWQFF.

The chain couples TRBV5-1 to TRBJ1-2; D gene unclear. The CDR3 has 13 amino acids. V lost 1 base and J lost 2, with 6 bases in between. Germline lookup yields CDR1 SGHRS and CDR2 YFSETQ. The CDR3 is CASSLSGNYGYTF. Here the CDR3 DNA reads TGCGCCAGCAGCTTGTCGGGGAACTATGGCTACACCTTC.

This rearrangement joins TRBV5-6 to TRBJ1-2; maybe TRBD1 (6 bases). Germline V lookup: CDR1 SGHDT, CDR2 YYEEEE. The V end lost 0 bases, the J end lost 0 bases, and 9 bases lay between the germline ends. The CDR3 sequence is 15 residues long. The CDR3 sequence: CASSLGTETNYGYTF. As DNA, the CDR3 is TGTGCCAGCAGCTTGGGGACAGAAACTAACTATGGCTACACCTTC.